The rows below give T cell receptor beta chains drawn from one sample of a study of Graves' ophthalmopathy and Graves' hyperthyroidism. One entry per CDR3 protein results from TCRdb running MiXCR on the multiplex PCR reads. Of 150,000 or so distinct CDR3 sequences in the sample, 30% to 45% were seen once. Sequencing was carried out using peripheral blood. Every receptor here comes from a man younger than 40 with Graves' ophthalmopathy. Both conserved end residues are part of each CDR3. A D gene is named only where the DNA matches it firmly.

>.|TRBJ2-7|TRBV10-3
CAISEGQPGDEQYF
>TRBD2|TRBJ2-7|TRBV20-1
CSARERVAGPFYEQYF
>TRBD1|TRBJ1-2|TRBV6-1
CASSEQGGGYGYTF
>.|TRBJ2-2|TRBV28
CASDSGPSNTGELFF
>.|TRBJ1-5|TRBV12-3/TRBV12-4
CASSFAVGYGQPQHF
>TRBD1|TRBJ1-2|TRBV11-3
CASSFRDRGQGGYTF
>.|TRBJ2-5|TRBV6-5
CASSYSTGSQETQYF
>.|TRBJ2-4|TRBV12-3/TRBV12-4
CASSPTEAKNIQYF
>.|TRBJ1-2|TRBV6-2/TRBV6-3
CASSPSGQSGGYTF
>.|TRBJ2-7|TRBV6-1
CASTKGGVGSYEQYF
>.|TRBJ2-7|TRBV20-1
CSAGGLGREQYF
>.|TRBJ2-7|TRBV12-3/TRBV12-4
CASGGSRGDYEQYF
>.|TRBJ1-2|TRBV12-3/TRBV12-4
CASSFPQFYGYTF
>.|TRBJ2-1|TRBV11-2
CASSPPPTGPSSYNEQFF
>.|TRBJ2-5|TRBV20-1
CSANTGAETQYF
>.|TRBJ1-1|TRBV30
CAWSTGSYTEAFF
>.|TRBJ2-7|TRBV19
CASSYRDTHYEQYF
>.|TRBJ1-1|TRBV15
CATSRDWRASSVAFF
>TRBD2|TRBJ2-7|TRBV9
CASSPEATSGSYEQYF
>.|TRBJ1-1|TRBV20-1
CSARAPDTEAFF
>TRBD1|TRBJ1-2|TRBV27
CASSMTGANYGYTF
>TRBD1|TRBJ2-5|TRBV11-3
CASSAGQGLRETQYF
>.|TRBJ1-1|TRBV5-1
CASSLSGGVNTEAFF
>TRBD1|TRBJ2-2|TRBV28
CASTRRDRGRSGELFF
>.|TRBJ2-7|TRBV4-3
CASSPQGSTRTVEQYF
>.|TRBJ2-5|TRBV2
CASSFYEETQYF
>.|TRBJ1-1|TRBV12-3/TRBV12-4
CASSFAGWAFF
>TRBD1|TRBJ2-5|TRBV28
CASSQRVRGQETQYF
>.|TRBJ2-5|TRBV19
CASQEGPQETQYF
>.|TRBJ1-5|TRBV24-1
CATSDRGAPQHF
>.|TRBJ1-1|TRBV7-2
CASSLALRVNTEAFF
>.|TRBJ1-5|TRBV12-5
CASGPPRGRQDSNQPQHF
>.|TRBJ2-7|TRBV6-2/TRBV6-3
CASSYSGIGSVPFWTYEQYF
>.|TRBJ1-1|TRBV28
CASSQRGQGKKTEAFF
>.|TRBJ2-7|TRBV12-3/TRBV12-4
CASRGRGGYEQYF
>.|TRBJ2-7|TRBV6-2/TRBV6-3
CASSYSGPYEQYF
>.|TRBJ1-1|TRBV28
CASIQRDTEAFF
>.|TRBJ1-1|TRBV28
CASSFGTFSNTEAFF
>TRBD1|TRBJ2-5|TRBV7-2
CASSPRGRGETQYF
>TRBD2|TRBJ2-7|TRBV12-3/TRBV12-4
CASSGLTSGRPAEQYF
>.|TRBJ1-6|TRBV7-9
CASSLPFPYNSPLHF
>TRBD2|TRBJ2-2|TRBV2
CAIRGTSGRGSLTGELFF
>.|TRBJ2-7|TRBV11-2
CASSYNGGRGQSYEQYF